This T cell receptor (beta chain) was profiled in a study of T-cell reconstitution after alpha-beta-depleted transplantation in children. Library preparation (for TCRbeta) was performed with unique molecular identifiers. TCRdb reprocessed the PCR reads with MiXCR, giving one entry per CDR3 protein. The sample lists over 550,000 distinct CDR3 sequences; roughly a tenth were seen once. This clonotype was detected many times. The sequence derives from a human donor who donated a stem cell graft to a child with acute myeloid leukemia. Sequenced here: PBMCs from the stem cell graft donor, sampled from the stem cell graft.

This CDR3 reads CSASPTGGYSPLHF. Written as DNA, the CDR3 is TGCAGTGCTTCCCCGACAGGGGGCTATTCACCCCTCCACTTT. V usage is TRBV20-1 and J usage is TRBJ1-6, with TRBD1 matching 10 bases. The CDR3 spans 14 residues. CDR1 is DFQATT, CDR2 SNEGSKA, per germline (reference sequence). Trimming removed 5 bases from V and 8 bases from J; junction bases left unmatched: 6.